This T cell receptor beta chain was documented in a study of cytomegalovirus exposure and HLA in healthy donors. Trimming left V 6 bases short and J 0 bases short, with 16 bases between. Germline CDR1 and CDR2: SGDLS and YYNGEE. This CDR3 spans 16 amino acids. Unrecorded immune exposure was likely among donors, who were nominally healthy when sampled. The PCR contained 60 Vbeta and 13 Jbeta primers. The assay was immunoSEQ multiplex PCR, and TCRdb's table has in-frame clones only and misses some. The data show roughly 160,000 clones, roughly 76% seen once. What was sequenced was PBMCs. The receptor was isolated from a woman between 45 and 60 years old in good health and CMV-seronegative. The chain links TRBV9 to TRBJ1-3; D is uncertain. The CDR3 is CASNSSPKTSGNTIYF. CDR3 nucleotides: TGTGCCAGCAATAGCAGTCCGAAGACCTCTGGAAACACCATATATTTT.